The TCR beta chain under discussion was sequenced for a study of T cells expressing NK-cell markers. No DNA is given; TCRdb re-called the 5' RACE reads and lists each CDR3 protein once. The table lists 400,000 to 450,000 distinct CDR3 sequences. Germline CDR1 is SQVTM and CDR2 is ANQGSEA. This CDR3 has 14 amino acids. The sequence was obtained from a woman between 18 and 70 years old in good health. The rearrangement joins TRBV29-1 to TRBJ2-3; there is no DNA to check the TCRdb D call of TRBD2. Source material: blood T cells: a sorted CD56 or NKG2C T cell subset, CD4+ or CD8+ T cells, or bulk PBMC T cells (not recorded which). The CDR3: CSALTSGATDTQYF.